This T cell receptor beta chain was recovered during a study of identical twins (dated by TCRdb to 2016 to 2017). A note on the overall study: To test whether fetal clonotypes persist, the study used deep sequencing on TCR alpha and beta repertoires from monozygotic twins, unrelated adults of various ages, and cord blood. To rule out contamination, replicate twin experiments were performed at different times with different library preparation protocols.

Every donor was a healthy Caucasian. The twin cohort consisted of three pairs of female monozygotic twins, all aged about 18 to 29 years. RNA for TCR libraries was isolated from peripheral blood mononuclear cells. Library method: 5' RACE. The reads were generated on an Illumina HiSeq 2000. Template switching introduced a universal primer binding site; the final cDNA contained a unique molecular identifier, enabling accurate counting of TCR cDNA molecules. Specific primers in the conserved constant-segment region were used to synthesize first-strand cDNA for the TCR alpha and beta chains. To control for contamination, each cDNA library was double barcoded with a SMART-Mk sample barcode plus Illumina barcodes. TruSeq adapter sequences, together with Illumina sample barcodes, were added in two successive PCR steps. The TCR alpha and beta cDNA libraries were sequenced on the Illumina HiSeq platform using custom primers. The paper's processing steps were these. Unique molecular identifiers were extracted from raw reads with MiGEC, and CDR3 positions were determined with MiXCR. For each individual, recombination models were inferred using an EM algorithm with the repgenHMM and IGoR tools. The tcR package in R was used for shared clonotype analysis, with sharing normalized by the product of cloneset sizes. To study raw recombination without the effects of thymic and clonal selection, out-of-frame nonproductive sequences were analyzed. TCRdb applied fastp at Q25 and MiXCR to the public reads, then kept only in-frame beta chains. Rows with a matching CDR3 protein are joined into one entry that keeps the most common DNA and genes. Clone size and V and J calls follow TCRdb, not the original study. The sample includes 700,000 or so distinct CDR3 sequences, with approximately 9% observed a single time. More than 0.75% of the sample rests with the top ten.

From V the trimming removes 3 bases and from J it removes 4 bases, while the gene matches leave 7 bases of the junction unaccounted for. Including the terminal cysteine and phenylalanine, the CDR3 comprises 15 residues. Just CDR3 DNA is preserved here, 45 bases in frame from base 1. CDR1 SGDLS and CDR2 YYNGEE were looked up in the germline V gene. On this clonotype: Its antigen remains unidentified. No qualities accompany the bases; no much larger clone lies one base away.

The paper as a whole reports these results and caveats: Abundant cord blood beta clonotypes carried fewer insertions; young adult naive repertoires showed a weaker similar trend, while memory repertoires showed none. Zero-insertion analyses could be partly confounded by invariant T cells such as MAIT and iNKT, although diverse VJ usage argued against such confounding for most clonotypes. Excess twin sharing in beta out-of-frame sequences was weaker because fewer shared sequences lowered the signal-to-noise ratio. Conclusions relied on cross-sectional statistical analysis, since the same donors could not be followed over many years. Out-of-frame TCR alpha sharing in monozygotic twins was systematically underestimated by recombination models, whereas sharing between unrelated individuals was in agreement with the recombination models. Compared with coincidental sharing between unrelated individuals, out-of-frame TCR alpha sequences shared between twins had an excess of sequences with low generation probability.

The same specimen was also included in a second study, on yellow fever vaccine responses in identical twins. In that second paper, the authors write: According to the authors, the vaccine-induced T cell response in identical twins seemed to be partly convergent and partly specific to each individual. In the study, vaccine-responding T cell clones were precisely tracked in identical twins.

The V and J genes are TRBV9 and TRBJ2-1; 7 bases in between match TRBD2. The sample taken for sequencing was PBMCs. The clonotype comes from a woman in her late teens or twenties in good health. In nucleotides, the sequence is TGTGCCAGCAGCGCCCTGAGCGGGACTTACAATGAGCAGTTCTTC. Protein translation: CASSALSGTYNEQFF.